This T cell receptor (beta chain) was recovered during a study of blood T cell repertoires in COVID-19. Study at large: COVID-19 samples, acute and convalescent, were from the United States, Italy and Spain.

Authors' analysis steps: The authors estimated nucleated cell counts from reference gene primer amplification. This table comes from immunoSEQ multiplex PCR, and its TCRdb copy is limited to in-frame clones, with some not included. That table gives V, J and clone size, and the DNA gave D and trimming. The table shows approximately 240,000 clones, with around four fifths occurring only once. The CDR3 length is 16 residues. Trimming took off 5 bases at V and 0 bases at J, with 11 bases between the two ends. CDR1 is LNHNV, CDR2 YYDKDF, per germline (reference sequence). The sequence came from a woman aged 55-75 years with active or convalescent COVID-19. Material for sequencing was peripheral blood. The V gene is TRBV15, the J gene TRBJ1-6; possibly TRBD1 for D (5 bases). Written as DNA, the CDR3 is TGTGCCACCAGCGGGGACGGGAGCTCCTATAATTCACCCCTCCACTTT. This sequence encodes CATSGDGSSYNSPLHF.